This entry features one T cell receptor beta chain sequence. The antigen it binds to is not known. No base quality information exists; no much larger clone differs at one position. The data were taken from a study of a mutant IDH1 vaccine in newly diagnosed glioma listed by TCRdb under 2021. Regarding the study in general: Of the roughly 30 treated patients, 62.5% were male and roughly 38% were female, and a mean age of 40.4 years was recorded. Prior to enrollment, patients had been given standard therapy consisting of radiotherapy alone, temozolomide alone, or radiochemotherapy with temozolomide, with the combination given to most patients. Six visits were used for peripheral blood collection: V03 (baseline), V05, V07, V10, V12 and V13. For exploratory analyses, longitudinal TCRB deep sequencing was carried out in about two dozen treated patients wherever samples were available. On the study overall, not on this receptor specifically: Vaccine-induced immune responses across multiple MHC alleles were detected in approximately 94% of patients. Selection of PBMC samples for TCRB deep sequencing was based on availability. Pseudoprogression seemed to be unrelated to changes in the top peripheral T cell clonotypes found by TCRB sequencing. The authors noted that analyses of patient blood samples could not be reproduced because of sample limitations.

Libraries were built with the immunoSEQ multiplex PCR assay. The hsTCRB Kit was used according to the manufacturer's protocol to amplify rearranged TCR beta chain sequences. An Illumina MiSeq was used to sequence the TCRB libraries. In the authors' own workflow: Demultiplexing, trimming and gene mapping were performed with the kit vendor's proprietary platform. TCRdb provides this immuneACCESS table in a form limited to in-frame rearrangements. Some clones are lacking; in checked studies, under half of them reflect an unresolved V gene, and why the rest are absent is not known. Clone size and the V and J calls come from that table; the DNA yielded D and trimming. Here the sample has 85,000 to 100,000 clones; around 80% occur a single time. The biggest ten clones account for roughly 6.9% of the sample. The germline V gene gives CDR1 as KGHSH and CDR2 as LQKENI. V is cut back by 2 bases and J by 0 bases, with 4 bases in the junction unmatched. From cysteine to phenylalanine, the CDR3 is 16 amino acids long. Only the CDR3 DNA is retained, 48 bases long and in frame from the first base.

The label giving this sample's time point can be read as: baseline, week 1 (first vaccination visit). In light of the paper, this sample's treatment or condition label describes: pre-vaccination baseline after standard-of-care therapy. All donors had newly diagnosed IDH1-mutant astrocytomas of WHO grade 3 or 4 that showed loss of nuclear ATRX. The samples were drawn from NOA16, a multicentre, single-arm, open-label phase I trial in Germany that tested a mutant IDH1 peptide vaccine in humans for the first time. Visit V03 blood draws served as the baseline sample for immunogenicity testing. Genomic DNA for TCRB sequencing was isolated from EDTA blood with the DNeasy Blood and Tissue Kit.

This sequence originates from a man aged 40-55 years with glioma. This specimen was PBMCs, taken from a glioma patient treated with radiotherapy, temozolomide or both. This chain joins TRBV18 to TRBJ2-5, and 9 bases in between align with TRBD2. The CDR3 here reads CASSPEAGGYQETQYF. The sequenced DNA is TGTGCCAGCTCACCAGAAGCGGGAGGATACCAAGAGACCCAGTACTTC. Joined to the reference TRBV18 and TRBJ2-5 proteins, this CDR3 gives the full variable domain: NAGVMQNPRHLVRRRGQEARLRCSPMKGHSHVYWYRQLPEEGLKFMVYLQKENIIDESGMPKERFSAEFPKEGPSILRIQQVVRGDSAAYFCASSPEAGGYQETQYFGPGTRLLVL.